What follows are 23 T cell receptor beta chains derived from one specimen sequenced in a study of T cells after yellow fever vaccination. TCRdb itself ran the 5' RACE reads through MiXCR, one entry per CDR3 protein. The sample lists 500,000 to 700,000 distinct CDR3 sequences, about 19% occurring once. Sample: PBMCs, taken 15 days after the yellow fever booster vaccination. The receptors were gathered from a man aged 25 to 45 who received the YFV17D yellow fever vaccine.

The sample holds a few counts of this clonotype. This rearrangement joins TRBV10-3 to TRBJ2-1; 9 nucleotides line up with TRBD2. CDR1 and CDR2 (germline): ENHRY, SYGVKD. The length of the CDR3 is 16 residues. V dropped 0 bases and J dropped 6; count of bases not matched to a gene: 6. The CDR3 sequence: CAISESQREVLNEQFF. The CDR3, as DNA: TGTGCCATCAGTGAGTCCCAGCGGGAGGTCCTCAATGAGCAGTTCTTC.

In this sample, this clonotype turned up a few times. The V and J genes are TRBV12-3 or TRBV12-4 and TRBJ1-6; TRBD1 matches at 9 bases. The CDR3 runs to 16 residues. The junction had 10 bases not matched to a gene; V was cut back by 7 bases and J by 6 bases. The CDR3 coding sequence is TGTGCCAGCACTAAAGGGACAGGGCGACTTAATTCACCCCTCCACTTT. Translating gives CASTKGTGRLNSPLHF.

In nucleotides, the CDR3 is TGTGCCAGCAGCCTAACCGGGACTAGCGGCTACAATGAGCAGTTCTTC. This translates into CASSLTGTSGYNEQFF. V is TRBV7-7 and J is TRBJ2-1; TRBD2 aligns across 11 bases. In germline, CDR1 is SSHAT, CDR2 FNYEAQ (reference sequence). V lost 5 bases to trimming and J lost 3 bases; unmatched junction nucleotides: 6. The CDR3 consists of 16 residues.

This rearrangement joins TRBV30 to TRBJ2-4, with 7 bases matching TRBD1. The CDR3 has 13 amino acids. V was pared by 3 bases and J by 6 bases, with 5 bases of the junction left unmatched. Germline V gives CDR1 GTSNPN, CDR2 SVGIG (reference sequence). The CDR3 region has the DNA TGTGCCTGGAGCCCCGACAGGGCAAACATTCAGTACTTC. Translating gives CAWSPDRANIQYF.

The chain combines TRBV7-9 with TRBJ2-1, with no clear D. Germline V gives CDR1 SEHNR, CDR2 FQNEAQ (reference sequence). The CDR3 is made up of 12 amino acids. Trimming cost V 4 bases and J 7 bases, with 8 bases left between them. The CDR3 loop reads CASSWDRNEQFF. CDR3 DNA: TGTGCCAGCAGCTGGGATCGGAATGAGCAGTTCTTC.

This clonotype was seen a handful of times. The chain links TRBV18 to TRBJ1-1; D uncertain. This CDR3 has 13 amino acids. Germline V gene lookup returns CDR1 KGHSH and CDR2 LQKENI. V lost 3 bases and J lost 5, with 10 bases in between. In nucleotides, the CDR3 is TGTGCCAGCTCACCGTCGGAGGGAACTGAAGCTTTCTTT. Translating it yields CASSPSEGTEAFF.

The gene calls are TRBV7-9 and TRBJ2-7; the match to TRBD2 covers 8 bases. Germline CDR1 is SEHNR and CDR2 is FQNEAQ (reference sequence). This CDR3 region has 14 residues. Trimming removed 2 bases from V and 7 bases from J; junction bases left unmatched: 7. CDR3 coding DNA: TGTGCCAGCAGCTTAACGTCTAGCGGGCTGGAGCAGTACTTC. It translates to CASSLTSSGLEQYF.

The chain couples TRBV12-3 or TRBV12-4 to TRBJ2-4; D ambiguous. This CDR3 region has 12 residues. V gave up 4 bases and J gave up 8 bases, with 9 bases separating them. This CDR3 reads CASSSSGDIQYF. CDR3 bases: TGTGCCAGCAGTTCCAGTGGGGACATTCAGTACTTC.

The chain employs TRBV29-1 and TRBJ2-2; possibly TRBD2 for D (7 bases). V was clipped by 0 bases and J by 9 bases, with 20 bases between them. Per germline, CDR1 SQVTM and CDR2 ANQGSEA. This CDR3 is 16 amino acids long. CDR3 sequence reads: CSVEDEFRGGERELFF. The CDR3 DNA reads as TGCAGCGTTGAAGATGAATTCCGAGGGGGGGAGCGGGAGCTGTTTTTT.

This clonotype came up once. The CDR3 loop is CSGGNSNQPQHF. CDR3 sequence (DNA): TGCAGTGGCGGAAATAGCAATCAGCCCCAGCATTTT. The genes are TRBV20-1 and TRBJ1-5; no clear D gene. This CDR3 is built from 12 residues. Germline loops: CDR1 DFQATT, CDR2 SNEGSKA (reference sequence). The V and J ends lost 7 bases and 0 bases respectively, with 7 bases between them.

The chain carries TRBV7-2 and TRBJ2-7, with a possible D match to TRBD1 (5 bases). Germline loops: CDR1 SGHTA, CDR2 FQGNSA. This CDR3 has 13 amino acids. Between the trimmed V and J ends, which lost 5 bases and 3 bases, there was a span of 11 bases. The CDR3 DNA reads TGTGCCAGCAGCACGGAAGGGGACTACGAGCAGTACTTC. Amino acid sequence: CASSTEGDYEQYF.

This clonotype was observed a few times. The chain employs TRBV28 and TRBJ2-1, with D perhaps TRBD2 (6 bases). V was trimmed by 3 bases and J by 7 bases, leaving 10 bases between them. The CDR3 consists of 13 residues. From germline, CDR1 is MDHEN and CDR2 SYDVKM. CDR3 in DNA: TGTGCCAGCAGTTTCCGGACTAATAATGAGCAGTTCTTC. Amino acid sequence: CASSFRTNNEQFF.

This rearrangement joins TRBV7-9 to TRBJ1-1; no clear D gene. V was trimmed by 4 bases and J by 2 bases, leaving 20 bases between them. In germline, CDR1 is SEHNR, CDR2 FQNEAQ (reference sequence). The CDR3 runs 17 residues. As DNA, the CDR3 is TGTGCCAGCAGCTCCGCGTTGGGAGGGATGGTAAACACTGAAGCTTTCTTT. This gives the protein CASSSALGGMVNTEAFF.

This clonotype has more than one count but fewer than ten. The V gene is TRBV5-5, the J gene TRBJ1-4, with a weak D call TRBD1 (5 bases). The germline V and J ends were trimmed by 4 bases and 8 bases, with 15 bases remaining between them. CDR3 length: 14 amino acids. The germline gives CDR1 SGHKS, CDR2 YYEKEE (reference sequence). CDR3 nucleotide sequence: TGTGCCAGCAGCCAGGGACCGGAGGGGGAAAAACTGTTTTTT. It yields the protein CASSQGPEGEKLFF.

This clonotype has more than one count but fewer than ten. The CDR3 DNA sequence: TGTGCCAGCAGTTACTCGGGGCTAGCGAGGGTCCACGAGCAGTACTTC. Translating it yields CASSYSGLARVHEQYF. The chain combines TRBV6-2 or TRBV6-3 with TRBJ2-7, with D possibly matching TRBD2 (6 bases). The V end was cut by 0 bases, the J end by 5 bases, with 17 bases between. The CDR3 sequence is 16 residues long. CDR1 is MNHEY and CDR2 is SVGEGT in the germline V gene.

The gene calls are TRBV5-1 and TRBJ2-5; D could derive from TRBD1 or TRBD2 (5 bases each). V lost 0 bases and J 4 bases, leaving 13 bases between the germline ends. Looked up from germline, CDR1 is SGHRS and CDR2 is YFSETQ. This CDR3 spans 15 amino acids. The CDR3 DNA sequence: TGCGCCAGCAGCTTGGGACCCGGGACCCTAGAGACCCAGTACTTC. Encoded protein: CASSLGPGTLETQYF.

Here the CDR3 reads CASSLPTGEKLFF. In nucleotides, the CDR3 is TGTGCCAGCAGCCTCCCAACAGGAGAAAAACTGTTTTTT. The chain is built from TRBV5-6 and TRBJ1-4, with D possibly matching TRBD1 (5 bases). The germline V gene encodes CDR1 SGHDT and CDR2 YYEEEE. CDR3 length equals 13 residues. The germline V and J ends were trimmed by 4 bases and 8 bases, with 12 bases remaining between them.

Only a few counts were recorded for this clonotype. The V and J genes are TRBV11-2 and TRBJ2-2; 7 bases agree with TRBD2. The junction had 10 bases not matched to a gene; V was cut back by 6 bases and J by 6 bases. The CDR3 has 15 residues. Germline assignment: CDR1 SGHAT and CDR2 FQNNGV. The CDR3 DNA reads TGTGCCAGCAGTTTGGTGGGGGGGGTACCCGGGGAGCTGTTTTTT. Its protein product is CASSLVGGVPGELFF.

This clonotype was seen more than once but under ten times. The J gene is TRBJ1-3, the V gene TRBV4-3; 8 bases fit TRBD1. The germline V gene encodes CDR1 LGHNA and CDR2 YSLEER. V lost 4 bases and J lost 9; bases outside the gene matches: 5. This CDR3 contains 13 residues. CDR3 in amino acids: CASSRDRGGTIYF. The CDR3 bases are TGCGCCAGCAGCCGTGACAGGGGCGGCACCATATATTTT.

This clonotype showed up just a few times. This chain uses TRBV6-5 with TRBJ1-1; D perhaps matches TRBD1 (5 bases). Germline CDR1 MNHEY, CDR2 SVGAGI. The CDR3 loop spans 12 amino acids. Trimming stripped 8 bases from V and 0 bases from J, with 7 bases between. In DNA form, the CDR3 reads TGTGCCAGCGGGACGATGAACACTGAAGCTTTCTTT. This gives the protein CASGTMNTEAFF.

The CDR3 region is CASSQVLAGVADTQYF. CDR3 coding DNA: TGCGCCAGCAGCCAAGTCTTAGCGGGAGTAGCAGATACGCAGTATTTT. The chain joins TRBV4-1 to TRBJ2-3; 9 nucleotides align to TRBD2. In germline, CDR1 is MGHRA, CDR2 YSYEKL. The V segment lost 1 base and the J segment 4 bases; nucleotides outside the gene matches: 6. This CDR3 contains 16 residues.

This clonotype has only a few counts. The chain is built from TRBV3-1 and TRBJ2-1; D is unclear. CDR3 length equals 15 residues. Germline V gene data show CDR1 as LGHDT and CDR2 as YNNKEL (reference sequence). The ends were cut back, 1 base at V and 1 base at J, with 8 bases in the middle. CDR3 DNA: TGTGCCAGCAGCCAAGGGGTCACTTCCTACAATGAGCAGTTCTTC. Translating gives CASSQGVTSYNEQFF.

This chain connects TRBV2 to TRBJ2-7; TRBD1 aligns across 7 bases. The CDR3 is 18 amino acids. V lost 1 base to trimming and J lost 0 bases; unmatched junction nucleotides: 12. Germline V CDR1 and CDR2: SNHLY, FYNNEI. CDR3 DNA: TGTGCCAGCAGTGAAGGTCCGTTGGGACAGCATTTCTCCTACGAGCAGTACTTC. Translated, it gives CASSEGPLGQHFSYEQYF.